These T cell receptor beta chains were read from a single sample in a study of neurological immune-mediated disorders. TCRdb independently ran MiXCR on the 5' RACE reads; one entry per CDR3 protein. This sample yields about 45,000 distinct CDR3 sequences, of which roughly 14% are seen a single time; about 10% belongs to the top ten. Sequencing was performed on PBMCs. The source is a man aged 25-45 years in good health. The CDR3 runs from the conserved cysteine through the conserved F or W. The order of the fields is clone size, D gene, V gene, J gene, CDR3 protein, CDR3 DNA. D genes are given only for firm matches. Some rows have no size entry. The others give once, few or many, or a class for an expanded clone.

clone_size: many
d_call: NA
v_call: TRBV5-1
j_call: TRBJ1-1
cdr3_aa: CASRWLNTEAFF
cdr3_nt: TGCGCCAGCAGATGGCTGAACACTGAAGCTTTCTTT

clone_size: many
d_call: TRBD1
v_call: TRBV9
j_call: TRBJ2-5
cdr3_aa: CASSLRTGGGTQYF
cdr3_nt: TGTGCCAGCAGCCTACGGACAGGGGGGGGGACCCAGTACTTC

clone_size: NA
d_call: NA
v_call: TRBV25-1
j_call: TRBJ2-2
cdr3_aa: CASSPVDGLYEQYFGPSTGELFF
cdr3_nt: NA

clone_size: many
d_call: TRBD1
v_call: TRBV3-1
j_call: TRBJ2-2
cdr3_aa: CASRPTGTGSTGELFF
cdr3_nt: TGTGCCAGCAGGCCCACCGGGACAGGGTCCACCGGGGAGCTGTTTTTT

clone_size: many
d_call: TRBD1
v_call: TRBV29-1
j_call: TRBJ2-7
cdr3_aa: CSVQGAHEQYF
cdr3_nt: TGCAGCGTTCAGGGGGCACACGAGCAGTACTTC

clone_size: many
d_call: NA
v_call: TRBV5-1
j_call: TRBJ2-1
cdr3_aa: CASSPGQIDEQFF
cdr3_nt: TGCGCCAGCAGCCCCGGACAGATCGATGAGCAGTTCTTC

clone_size: once
d_call: NA
v_call: TRBV28
j_call: TRBJ2-2
cdr3_aa: CASNYRKNTGELFF
cdr3_nt: TGTGCCAGCAATTACCGGAAGAACACCGGGGAGCTGTTTTTT

clone_size: NA
d_call: NA
v_call: TRBV5-1
j_call: TRBJ2-3
cdr3_aa: CASTTYSSSTDTQYF
cdr3_nt: TGCGCCAGCACAACCTACAGCTCCTCCACAGATACGCAGTATTTT

clone_size: many
d_call: TRBD2
v_call: TRBV6-4
j_call: TRBJ2-1
cdr3_aa: CASSDGLAGDNEQFF
cdr3_nt: TGTGCCAGCAGTGACGGCCTAGCGGGCGACAATGAGCAGTTCTTC

clone_size: many
d_call: NA
v_call: TRBV4-2
j_call: TRBJ2-7
cdr3_aa: CASSQRLAFSYEQYF
cdr3_nt: TGTGCCAGCAGCCAACGCCTCGCGTTCTCCTACGAGCAGTACTTC

clone_size: NA
d_call: NA
v_call: TRBV18
j_call: TRBJ2-4
cdr3_aa: CASSPTIQGLAKNIQYF
cdr3_nt: TGTGCCAGCTCACCAACCATACAGGGACTAGCCAAAAACATTCAGTACTTC

clone_size: many
d_call: NA
v_call: TRBV21-1
j_call: TRBJ1-5
cdr3_aa: CASSNMANPFPEVSHQPQHF
cdr3_nt: TGTGCCAGCAGCAATATGGCCAATCCATTCCCGGAGGTTTCTCATCAGCCCCAGCATTTT

clone_size: many
d_call: TRBD2
v_call: TRBV20-1
j_call: TRBJ2-2
cdr3_aa: CSARYGTSGNTGELFF
cdr3_nt: TGCAGTGCCCGTTACGGGACTAGCGGAAACACCGGGGAGCTGTTTTTT

clone_size: many
d_call: TRBD2
v_call: TRBV6-1
j_call: TRBJ2-3
cdr3_aa: CASMALGGRASDTQYF
cdr3_nt: TGTGCCAGCATGGCGCTGGGGGGGAGGGCCTCAGATACGCAGTATTTT

clone_size: many
d_call: TRBD2
v_call: TRBV29-1
j_call: TRBJ2-1
cdr3_aa: CSVEGTSGSSYNEQFF
cdr3_nt: TGCAGCGTTGAGGGGACTAGTGGGAGCTCCTACAATGAGCAGTTCTTC

clone_size: many
d_call: NA
v_call: TRBV12-3/TRBV12-4
j_call: TRBJ2-6
cdr3_aa: CASSTGSGANVLTF
cdr3_nt: TGTGCCAGCAGCACCGGGTCTGGGGCCAACGTCCTGACTTTC

clone_size: many
d_call: TRBD2
v_call: TRBV7-9
j_call: TRBJ2-3
cdr3_aa: CASSPPPTGTNTDTQYF
cdr3_nt: TGTGCCAGCAGCCCCCCTCCCACCGGGACTAACACAGATACGCAGTATTTT

clone_size: many
d_call: NA
v_call: TRBV28
j_call: TRBJ2-7
cdr3_aa: CASSLNEQYF
cdr3_nt: TGTGCCAGCAGTTTGAACGAGCAGTACTTC

clone_size: many
d_call: NA
v_call: TRBV5-1
j_call: TRBJ2-3
cdr3_aa: CASSSDTTGTDTQYF
cdr3_nt: TGCGCCAGCAGCTCGGACACAACGGGCACAGATACGCAGTATTTT

clone_size: few
d_call: TRBD2
v_call: TRBV6-1
j_call: TRBJ2-2
cdr3_aa: CASSEKSGEGDGELFF
cdr3_nt: TGTGCCAGCAGTGAGAAGAGCGGGGAGGGTGACGGGGAGCTGTTTTTT

clone_size: few
d_call: TRBD2
v_call: TRBV5-1
j_call: TRBJ2-1
cdr3_aa: CASSLVWLAGETEQFF
cdr3_nt: TGCGCCAGCAGCTTAGTGTGGCTAGCGGGAGAAACTGAGCAGTTCTTC

clone_size: many
d_call: NA
v_call: TRBV12-3/TRBV12-4
j_call: TRBJ2-5
cdr3_aa: CASSSSPSSRGPETQYF
cdr3_nt: TGTGCCAGCAGTTCATCACCCTCTAGCAGGGGTCCGGAGACCCAGTACTTC

clone_size: many
d_call: NA
v_call: TRBV11-2
j_call: TRBJ2-3
cdr3_aa: CAISPPGWTDTQYF
cdr3_nt: TGTGCCATATCACCCCCTGGGTGGACAGATACGCAGTATTTT

clone_size: many
d_call: NA
v_call: TRBV20-1
j_call: TRBJ2-7
cdr3_aa: CSARGLFSYEQYF
cdr3_nt: TGCAGTGCTAGGGGGCTTTTCTCCTACGAGCAGTACTTC